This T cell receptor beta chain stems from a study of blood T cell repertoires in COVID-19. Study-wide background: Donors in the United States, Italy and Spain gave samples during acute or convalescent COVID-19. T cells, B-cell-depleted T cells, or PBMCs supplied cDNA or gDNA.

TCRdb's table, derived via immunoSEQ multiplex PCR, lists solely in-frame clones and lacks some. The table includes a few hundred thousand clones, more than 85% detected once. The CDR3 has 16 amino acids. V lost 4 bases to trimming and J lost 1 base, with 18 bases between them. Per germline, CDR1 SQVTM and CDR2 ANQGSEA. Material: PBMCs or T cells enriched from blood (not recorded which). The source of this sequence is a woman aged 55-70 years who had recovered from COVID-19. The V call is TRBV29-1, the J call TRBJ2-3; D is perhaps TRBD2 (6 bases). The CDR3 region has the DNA TGCAGCGTTGTGGCAGGGAATCCTAGCGGCACAGATACGCAGTATTTT. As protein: CSVVAGNPSGTDTQYF.